Listed here are 15 T cell receptor beta chains from one sample, sequenced in a study of blood T cell repertoires in COVID-19. Sequenced by immunoSEQ multiplex PCR; TCRdb stores in-frame clones only, minus some. The sample has about 250,000 clones; 88% are singletons. The sequenced sample consisted of PBMCs or T cells enriched from blood (not recorded which). The receptor set was obtained from a woman between 45 and 65 years old who had recovered from COVID-19.

This chain connects TRBV28 to TRBJ2-7; 7 bases line up with TRBD2. Germline CDR1 is MDHEN and CDR2 is SYDVKM. The junction had 4 bases not matched to a gene; V was cut back by 6 bases and J by 2 bases. This CDR3 has 13 amino acids. For the CDR3, the DNA is TGTGCCAGCAGGTTGGGGGGGACCTACGAGCAGTACTTC. Translated, it gives CASRLGGTYEQYF.

This chain connects TRBV25-1 to TRBJ1-1; a weak D match, TRBD1 (5 bases). CDR3 size: 11 residues. Germline CDR1 reads MGHDK; CDR2 reads SYGVNS. V was shortened by 8 bases and J by 10 bases, with 14 bases between the two germline ends. CDR3: CASSIGAGAFF. The CDR3 DNA reads as TGTGCCAGCTCCATAGGGGCCGGAGCTTTCTTT.

This clone has just a few counts. The genes are TRBV4-2 and TRBJ2-1; the match to TRBD2 covers 10 bases. The CDR3 has 15 amino acids. Germline V gene data show CDR1 as LGHNA and CDR2 as YNFKEQ. Germline trimming cut 2 bases from V and 8 bases from J; bases unmatched to any gene: 6. This CDR3 reads CASSQISGGRDEQFF. CDR3 DNA: TGTGCCAGCAGCCAAATTAGCGGGGGGAGAGATGAGCAGTTCTTC.

This chain links TRBV4-3 with TRBJ1-3; D unresolved. V was pared by 7 bases and J by 5 bases, with 15 bases between. CDR3 length: 14 residues. Germline lookup yields CDR1 LGHNA and CDR2 YSLEER. CDR3 loop: CASTDSNPRNTIYF. The CDR3 bases are TGCGCCAGCACCGACTCGAATCCCAGAAACACCATATATTTT.

The V call is TRBV7-2, the J call TRBJ1-5, with a tentative D call TRBD1 (5 bases). Germline V gene lookup returns CDR1 SGHTA and CDR2 FQGNSA. This CDR3 is built from 15 residues. Trimming stripped 2 bases from V and 2 bases from J, with 10 bases between. The CDR3 region is CASSLKGMGNQPQHF. Written as DNA, the CDR3 is TGTGCCAGCAGCTTAAAGGGGATGGGCAATCAGCCCCAGCATTTT.

V gene TRBV6-2 or TRBV6-3 combines with J gene TRBJ2-3; TRBD2 agrees at 10 bases. J gave up 2 bases and V 2 bases, and 1 base lay outside the gene matches. From germline, CDR1 is MNHEY and CDR2 SVGEGT. The CDR3 contains 15 residues. In DNA form, the CDR3 reads TGTGCCAGCAGTTACACTAGCGGGAACACAGATACGCAGTATTTT. This sequence encodes CASSYTSGNTDTQYF.

The chain employs TRBV6-6 and TRBJ1-1, with TRBD1 matching 11 bases. Germline V CDR1 and CDR2: MNHNY, SVGAGI (reference sequence). J lost 5 bases, V lost 5 bases, and 7 bases had no gene match. This CDR3 comprises 15 residues. Here the CDR3 DNA reads TGTGCCAGCAGTGCCGGACAGGGGGCGCGTACTGAAGCTTTCTTT. The encoded protein is CASSAGQGARTEAFF.

The rearrangement joins TRBV2 to TRBJ2-3; D remains ambiguous. The CDR3 has 12 amino acids. Germline CDR1 reads SNHLY; CDR2 reads FYNNEI. V lost 6 bases, J lost 5 bases, and 9 bases lay in between. Here the CDR3 reads CASSLSLDTQYF. The CDR3 DNA reads as TGTGCCAGCAGCCTCAGTCTAGATACGCAGTATTTT.

J is TRBJ2-3 and V is TRBV4-1, with no clear D. V dropped 4 bases and J dropped 1 base, with 9 bases sitting between them. Germline V CDR1 and CDR2: MGHRA, YSYEKL. CDR3 length: 14 residues. CDR3 in DNA: TGCGCCAGCAGCCCTTACTTAGGCACAGATACGCAGTATTTT. It yields the protein CASSPYLGTDTQYF.

Only one count was recorded for this clone. The V call is TRBV29-1, the J call TRBJ2-5; D is possibly TRBD2 (6 bases). Trimming stripped 6 bases from V and 1 base from J, with 15 bases between. The CDR3 is 14 amino acids. Germline lookup yields CDR1 SQVTM and CDR2 ANQGSEA. The CDR3 nucleotides read TGCAGCGTCTCCCAGCGGCGGGGCCAAGAGACCCAGTACTTC. Its translation: CSVSQRRGQETQYF.

The J gene is TRBJ1-2, the V gene TRBV4-3, with TRBD1 matching over 7 bases. This CDR3 spans 15 amino acids. V trimming: 2 bases; J trimming: 0 bases; junction bases outside the gene matches: 3. CDR1 is LGHNA and CDR2 is YSLEER in the germline V gene. The CDR3 loop is CASSQMTGPNYGYTF. The CDR3 nucleotides are TGCGCCAGCAGCCAAATGACAGGGCCTAACTATGGCTACACCTTC.

The V gene is TRBV19, the J gene TRBJ1-5, with 7 bases lining up with TRBD1. The V gene's germline CDR1 is LNHDA and CDR2 SQIVND (reference sequence). This CDR3 spans 14 amino acids. V was pared by 6 bases and J by 4 bases, with 6 bases of the junction left unmatched. The CDR3 loop reads CASSHQDRNQPQHF. CDR3 nucleotide sequence: TGTGCCAGTAGCCACCAGGACAGGAATCAGCCCCAGCATTTT.

The count of this clone is one. The J gene is TRBJ2-3, the V gene TRBV27; 8 bases are shared with TRBD2. The V segment lost 5 bases and the J segment 6 bases; nucleotides outside the gene matches: 13. The CDR3 is 16 residues long. CDR1 MNHEY and CDR2 SMNVEV come from the germline V gene (reference sequence). The CDR3 DNA follows: TGTGCCAGCAGTCGCCGGACTAGCAAAGAGGGGGATACGCAGTATTTT. As protein: CASSRRTSKEGDTQYF.

J is TRBJ2-1 and V is TRBV30, with 9 bases identical to TRBD2. V was clipped by 3 bases and J by 2 bases; unmatched bases: 2. The germline gives CDR1 GTSNPN, CDR2 SVGIG (reference sequence). This CDR3 contains 14 residues. CDR3: CAWSIAGAYNEQFF. CDR3 DNA sequence: TGTGCCTGGAGCATAGCGGGGGCCTACAATGAGCAGTTCTTC.

This chain uses TRBV28 with TRBJ2-7; no reliable D call. The germline V and J ends were trimmed by 2 bases and 6 bases, with 11 bases remaining between them. The CDR3 loop spans 13 amino acids. From germline, CDR1 is MDHEN and CDR2 SYDVKM. As DNA, the CDR3 is TGTGCCAGCAGTTTAACTCTCAATGGCGAGCAGTACTTC. It encodes CASSLTLNGEQYF. Full variable domain (missing parts from reference TRBV28 and TRBJ2-7): DVKVTQSSRYLVKRTGEKVFLECVQDMDHENMFWYRQDPGLGLRLIYFSYDVKMKEKGDIPEGYSVSREKKERFSLILESASTNQTSMYLCASSLTLNGEQYFGPGTRLTVT.